This T cell receptor (beta chain) is drawn from a study of blood T cell repertoires in COVID-19. As for the study in general: Samples representing acute and convalescent COVID-19 were sourced from the United States, Italy and Spain.

Generated by immunoSEQ multiplex PCR, the TCRdb table keeps only in-frame clones and is missing some. The profile shows about 170,000 clones, approximately 85% of them singletons. The germline V and J ends were trimmed by 4 bases and 6 bases, with 16 bases remaining between them. This CDR3 is built from 16 residues. Germline V CDR1 and CDR2: SGHTA, FQGNSA. The J gene is TRBJ1-6, the V gene TRBV7-2; D gene unclear. Sequencing input: peripheral blood. The sequence derives from a man aged 60-69 years who had recovered from COVID-19. CDR3 sequence reads: CASSSQALGPNSPLHF. The DNA of the CDR3 is TGTGCCAGCAGCTCCCAGGCGCTCGGTCCTAATTCACCCCTCCACTTT.